The 9 T cell receptor beta chains below come from one sample, sequenced in a study of shared clonotypes between healthy human individuals (dated by TCRdb to 2018 to 2020). CD8 naive samples were CD45RO-negative cells positively selected for CCR7, giving a CD45RA+CCR7+ population that excluded TemRA cells. Library creation used the immunoSEQ multiplex PCR assay. The source is immuneACCESS, and TCRdb retained only in-frame sequences with V and J called. Part of the clones is not carried over; for the studies checked, unresolved V genes explain less than half of this, and the remainder is unexplained. The sample contains around 1,900,000 clones, around 93% of them found a single time. The top ten hold 1.5% to 2% of the sample. Sequences were obtained from naive CD8+ T cells from PBMCs. This specimen's cell subset or site label, per the study, means: CD45RA+CCR7+. These receptor sequences come from a man between 18 and 29 years old in good health. Some clones in this sample may be carry-over from other donors' samples.

This chain connects TRBV29-1 to TRBJ1-1; 9 positions match TRBD1. Germline V gene lookup returns CDR1 SQVTM and CDR2 ANQGSEA. This CDR3 contains 13 residues. With 7 bases clipped from V and 1 base from J, the junction kept 4 bases outside the gene matches. The chain's CDR3 is CSGWDRANTEAFF. The CDR3 bases are TGCAGCGGATGGGACAGGGCGAACACTGAAGCTTTCTTT.

The genes are TRBV28 and TRBJ2-7; no definite D call. V lost 8 bases, J lost 2 bases, and 13 bases lay in between. Germline CDR1 is MDHEN and CDR2 is SYDVKM. The CDR3 spans 13 residues. Written as DNA, the CDR3 is TGTGCCAGCGGCTATAGATCGGCCTACGAGCAGTACTTC. This translates into CASGYRSAYEQYF. Complete variable domain (other parts from reference TRBV28 and TRBJ2-7): DVKVTQSSRYLVKRTGEKVFLECVQDMDHENMFWYRQDPGLGLRLIYFSYDVKMKEKGDIPEGYSVSREKKERFSLILESASTNQTSMYLCASGYRSAYEQYFGPGTRLTVT.

Remarks on this clone: Other DNA variants within this sample encode the same CDR3. CDR3 sequence: CAWSWGETQYF. Here the CDR3 DNA reads TGTGCCTGGAGTTGGGGAGAGACCCAGTACTTC. This chain uses TRBV30 with TRBJ2-5; D ambiguous. This CDR3 contains 11 residues. V lost 2 bases to trimming and J lost 4 bases, with 5 bases between them. Germline V gene sequence: CDR1 GTSNPN, CDR2 SVGIG (reference sequence).

This clone was seen only once. In the same sample, other DNA sequences code for this CDR3. CDR3 residues: CASSLNRGYEQYF. CDR3 in DNA: TGTGCCAGCAGTTTGAACAGGGGATACGAGCAGTACTTC. The V and J genes are TRBV28 and TRBJ2-7; 7 nucleotides align to TRBD1. The germline V gene encodes CDR1 MDHEN and CDR2 SYDVKM. The CDR3 runs 13 residues. Trimming at V came to 3 bases and at J to 4 bases, leaving 3 bases not matched to a gene.

The rearrangement links TRBV6-5 to TRBJ2-1, with D possibly matching TRBD2 (5 bases). Trimming removed 2 bases from V and 4 bases from J, with 9 bases in between. Germline CDR1 is MNHEY and CDR2 is SVGAGI. This CDR3 comprises 14 residues. CDR3 in amino acids: CASSYPGLYNEQFF. CDR3 nucleotide sequence: TGTGCCAGCAGTTACCCAGGACTTTACAATGAGCAGTTCTTC.

In the case of this clone: This sample also contains other DNA sequences that code for the same CDR3. V usage is TRBV27 and J usage is TRBJ2-1; 7 positions agree with TRBD2. This CDR3 comprises 14 residues. Trimming cost V 3 bases and J 1 base; bases outside gene matches: 0. Germline-derived CDR1 and CDR2 are MNHEY and SMNVEV (reference sequence). The DNA for the CDR3 is TGTGCCAGCAGTTTGGGACTATCCTACAATGAGCAGTTCTTC. Protein sequence: CASSLGLSYNEQFF.

The J gene is TRBJ1-5, the V gene TRBV19, with D possibly TRBD1 on 5 matching bases. Trimming took off 1 base at V and 2 bases at J, with 12 bases between the two ends. Germline V gene sequence: CDR1 LNHDA, CDR2 SQIVND (reference sequence). CDR3 length equals 16 residues. CDR3 sequence reads: CASSIGAGTGNQPQHF. CDR3 DNA sequence: TGTGCCAGTAGTATAGGAGCGGGGACGGGCAATCAGCCCCAGCATTTT.

Notes on this clone: Additional DNA sequences in this sample encode the identical CDR3. This CDR3 reads CSVVGTGYQETQYF. The DNA of the CDR3 is TGCAGCGTTGTCGGGACAGGGTACCAAGAGACCCAGTACTTC. This sequence joins TRBV29-1 and TRBJ2-5; 9 bases map to TRBD1. With 4 bases clipped from V and 0 bases from J, the junction kept 3 bases outside the gene matches. Per the germline V gene, CDR1 is SQVTM and CDR2 is ANQGSEA. The CDR3 is 14 amino acids. Together with reference TRBV29-1 and TRBJ2-5, the CDR3 gives the full variable domain: SAVISQKPSRDICQRGTSLTIQCQVDSQVTMMFWYRQQPGQSLTLIATANQGSEATYESGFVIDKFPISRPNLTFSTLTVSNMSPEDSSIYLCSVVGTGYQETQYFGPGTRLLVL.

J is TRBJ1-5 and V is TRBV18; 8 bases match TRBD1. Germline V gene sequence: CDR1 KGHSH, CDR2 LQKENI. J gave up 5 bases and V 3 bases, and 3 bases lay outside the gene matches. The CDR3 has 14 residues. CDR3 DNA: TGTGCCAGCTCACCGCCGACAGGGGATCAGCCCCAGCATTTT. Protein sequence: CASSPPTGDQPQHF.